This passage covers 21 T cell receptor beta chains from one sample sequenced in a study of T cell repertoires in cytomegalovirus infection. One entry per CDR3 protein results from TCRdb running MiXCR on the reads. The sample shows some 800,000 distinct CDR3 sequences, approximately 30% of them seen only once. These receptors are not linked to any known antigen. Material: cultured CD8+ T cells from PBMCs, obtained from culture after CMV antigen stimulation. The receptors come from a human donor in good health (CMV status not recorded). Some clones in this sample may be carry-over from other donors' samples.

In its sample, this clonotype was seen many times. The chain uses TRBV2 and TRBJ1-3; possible D gene TRBD1, 5 bases. Germline assignment: CDR1 SNHLY and CDR2 FYNNEI. Trimming stripped 10 bases from V and 3 bases from J, with 10 bases between. The CDR3 runs to 12 residues. The CDR3 nucleotides read TGTGCCAACAAGGGGAGTGGAAACACCATATATTTT. It codes for CANKGSGNTIYF.

This clonotype was found many times. The chain carries TRBV12-3 or TRBV12-4 and TRBJ1-4; no reliable D call. The CDR3 has 13 amino acids. V lost 7 bases and J lost 8, with 14 bases in between. CDR3 protein: CASTGPLKEKLFF. In DNA, the CDR3 is TGTGCCAGCACCGGACCCCTAAAGGAAAAACTGTTTTTT.

This chain connects TRBV9 to TRBJ1-4; D unresolved. The germline V gene encodes CDR1 SGDLS and CDR2 YYNGEE. The CDR3 totals 14 residues. The V end was cut by 0 bases, the J end by 3 bases, with 6 bases between. This chain's CDR3 is CASSVDVSNEKLFF. The CDR3 DNA reads as TGTGCCAGCAGCGTAGATGTGTCTAATGAAAAACTGTTTTTT.

The genes are TRBV5-4 and TRBJ1-1, with unresolved D. The V and J ends lost 0 bases and 3 bases respectively, with 9 bases between them. Germline V gives CDR1 SGHNT, CDR2 YYREEE (reference sequence). The CDR3 spans 14 residues. The CDR3 is CASSLEGTYTEAFF. The CDR3, as DNA: TGTGCCAGCAGCTTGGAGGGCACGTACACTGAAGCTTTCTTT. Supplemented by reference TRBV5-4 and TRBJ1-1, the full variable domain reads ETGVTQSPTHLIKTRGQQVTLRCSSQSGHNTVSWYQQALGQGPQFIFQYYREEENGRGNFPPRFSGLQFPNYSSELNVNALELDDSALYLCASSLEGTYTEAFFGQGTRLTVV.

The CDR3 DNA is TGTGCCACCGAGGGGGCTTCTGGGGCCAACGTCCTGACTTTC. As protein: CATEGASGANVLTF. This chain joins TRBV15 and TRBJ2-6; TRBD1 matches at 7 bases. From germline, CDR1 is LNHNV and CDR2 YYDKDF (reference sequence). The CDR3 extends over 14 amino acids. V lost 8 bases, J lost 1 base, and 2 bases stayed unmatched.

This chain links TRBV20-1 with TRBJ1-5; unclear D gene. Germline V lookup: CDR1 DFQATT, CDR2 SNEGSKA (reference sequence). V dropped 2 bases and J dropped 0 bases, with 11 bases sitting between them. The CDR3 runs 15 residues. CDR3 residues: CSARLSADSNQPQHF. In DNA form, the CDR3 reads TGCAGTGCTAGACTGAGTGCCGATAGCAATCAGCCCCAGCATTTT.

This clonotype was seen repeatedly, ten times or more. As DNA, the CDR3 is TGTGCCAGCAGATCAAGCGGGGGGATAGCCAAAAACATTCAGTACTTC. Its protein product is CASRSSGGIAKNIQYF. The J gene is TRBJ2-4, the V gene TRBV7-8; 9 bases map to TRBD2. CDR1 is SGHVS and CDR2 is FQNEAQ in the germline V gene. The CDR3 has 16 amino acids. J lost 0 bases, V lost 6 bases, and 6 bases had no gene match.

This clonotype has just a few counts. This rearrangement joins TRBV11-2 to TRBJ2-7; D unresolved. Trimming cost V 3 bases and J 3 bases, with 15 bases left between them. Per germline, CDR1 SGHAT and CDR2 FQNNGV. CDR3 size: 15 residues. CDR3 DNA sequence: TGTGCCAGCAGCTTCGGTTCAGGCAGTCACTACGAGCAGTACGTC. Encoded protein: CASSFGSGSHYEQYV.

The rearrangement uses TRBV27 and TRBJ2-1; TRBD2 aligns across 9 bases. Germline trimming cut 0 bases from V and 6 bases from J; bases unmatched to any gene: 6. The germline V gene has CDR1 MNHEY and CDR2 SMNVEV (reference sequence). The CDR3 has 16 residues. The CDR3 sequence: CASSLSGLAISNEQFF. In nucleotides, the CDR3 is TGTGCCAGCAGTTTATCTGGACTAGCGATCTCCAATGAGCAGTTCTTC.

This clonotype turned up a few times. The chain combines TRBV4-1 with TRBJ2-1, with D unclear. The germline CDR1 and CDR2 sequences are MGHRA and YSYEKL. The length of the CDR3 is 13 residues. V lost 4 bases and J lost 7, with 11 bases in between. Written as DNA, the CDR3 is TGCGCCAGCAGCCCCCCCGGCGGAAATGAGCAGTTCTTC. Its translation is CASSPPGGNEQFF.

There are a few counts of this clonotype. The V gene is TRBV15, the J gene TRBJ1-2; 7 bases are a match to TRBD1. V shed 1 base and J 5 bases; nucleotides not matched to a gene: 7. CDR3 length: 15 residues. CDR1 is LNHNV and CDR2 is YYDKDF in the germline V gene (reference sequence). This CDR3 reads CATSRGYSQGYGYTF. The CDR3 bases are TGTGCCACCAGCAGAGGGTATTCACAGGGGTATGGCTACACCTTC.

This clonotype was counted between two and nine times. The J gene is TRBJ2-3, the V gene TRBV6-8; D possibly uses TRBD1 or TRBD2 (5 bases each). Between the trimmed V and J ends, which lost 1 base and 3 bases, there was a span of 11 bases. Germline CDR1 MNHGY, CDR2 SAAAGT. The CDR3 sequence is 15 residues long. The CDR3 protein is CASSYYRWGTDTQYF. The CDR3 nucleotides are TGTGCCAGCAGTTACTACAGGTGGGGGACAGATACGCAGTATTTT.

The rearrangement joins TRBV12-3 or TRBV12-4 to TRBJ2-7; a possible D gene is TRBD1 (5 bases). Trimming left V 5 bases short and J 0 bases short, with 11 bases between. The CDR3 consists of 14 residues. The CDR3 sequence is CASSPYDSSYEQYF. The CDR3 DNA reads TGTGCCAGCAGTCCCTACGACAGCTCCTACGAGCAGTACTTC.

The table lists this clonotype with a few counts. The CDR3 spells CASGEPRGEETQYF. CDR3 in DNA: TGTGCCAGCGGCGAGCCACGGGGGGAAGAGACCCAGTACTTC. The chain links TRBV6-1 to TRBJ2-5, with 7 bases that match TRBD2. Germline assignment: CDR1 MNHNS and CDR2 SASEGT. V lost 8 bases, J lost 3 bases, and 9 bases stayed unmatched. The CDR3 spans 14 residues.

This clonotype was recorded many times. The J gene is TRBJ2-5, the V gene TRBV7-9, with D tentatively TRBD1 (5 bases). Germline values: CDR1 SEHNR, CDR2 FQNEAQ (reference sequence). Trimming removed 3 bases at V and 3 bases at J, with 11 bases between. The CDR3 extends over 14 amino acids. Written as DNA, the CDR3 is TGTGCCAGCAGCTTTTTGGACACCGAAGAGACCCAGTACTTC. This translates into CASSFLDTEETQYF.

At least ten counts were recorded for this clonotype. The chain joins TRBV7-2 to TRBJ1-2; D might be TRBD1 (5 bases). The CDR3 spans 14 residues. The germline V and J ends were trimmed by 5 bases and 3 bases, with 13 bases remaining between them. Germline loops: CDR1 SGHTA, CDR2 FQGNSA. Written as DNA, the CDR3 is TGTGCCAGCAGCCAAATCGTCAGGGACTATGGCTACACCTTC. Protein product: CASSQIVRDYGYTF.

The rearrangement uses TRBV4-3 and TRBJ2-7, with no clear D. The germline V gene has CDR1 LGHNA and CDR2 YSLEER. V lost 0 bases and J lost 6, with 12 bases in between. There are 14 residues in the CDR3. The CDR3 region is CASSQEGSWGEQYF. CDR3 in DNA: TGCGCCAGCAGCCAAGAGGGCAGCTGGGGCGAGCAGTACTTC.

This clonotype was observed a few times. The V gene is TRBV28, the J gene TRBJ1-2; D is unclear. Germline loops: CDR1 MDHEN, CDR2 SYDVKM. The CDR3 runs to 13 residues. V gave up 3 bases and J gave up 8 bases, with 13 bases separating them. CDR3 nucleotides: TGTGCCAGCAGTTTTGGACTCTATGGGGGCTACACCTTC. It yields the protein CASSFGLYGGYTF.

The J gene is TRBJ1-1, the V gene TRBV6-5; maybe TRBD1 (5 bases). The CDR3 has 21 residues. CDR1 MNHEY and CDR2 SVGAGI come from the germline V gene. The V end was cut by 0 bases, the J end by 0 bases, with 26 bases between. DNA for the CDR3: TGTGCCAGCAGTTACTCGTATAGTTATGGGGGATCTCTGAGAGTGAACACTGAAGCTTTCTTT. Protein product: CASSYSYSYGGSLRVNTEAFF.

Ten or more counts support this clonotype. This sequence joins TRBV6-1 and TRBJ2-2, with D possibly TRBD2 on 6 matching bases. This CDR3 has 14 residues. Germline V gene lookup returns CDR1 MNHNS and CDR2 SASEGT. The V end was cut by 6 bases, the J end by 5 bases, with 13 bases between. The CDR3 nucleotides read TGTGCCAGCAGCTCCGGACTATCAACCGGGGAGCTGTTTTTT. The encoded protein is CASSSGLSTGELFF.

The rearrangement uses TRBV27 and TRBJ1-1; the D gene is possibly TRBD1 (5 bases). Germline CDR1 and CDR2: MNHEY and SMNVEV (reference sequence). Trimming left V 5 bases short and J 7 bases short, with 17 bases between. This CDR3 spans 14 amino acids. The CDR3: CASSGGGIGDEAFF. Here the CDR3 DNA reads TGTGCCAGCAGTGGGGGGGGAATCGGGGATGAAGCTTTCTTT.